The T cell receptor (beta chain) described here comes from a study of cytomegalovirus exposure and HLA in healthy donors. Findings and limits, study-wide: Rates of TCR association differed by HLA locus in a later analysis, with DRB1 highest and HLA-C lowest. A later analysis linked a missense variant in DCLRE1C to the trimming of TCR beta V and J genes. The authors later found HLA-associated TCR beta chains more clonally expanded than equally common others.

PCR primers comprised 60 Vbeta and 13 Jbeta primers. Here immunoSEQ multiplex PCR was the method, and the copy in TCRdb shows in-frame clones only, minus some. The table includes over 75,000 clones, 75% to 80% detected once. With regard to this clone: Antigen unknown.

The V gene's germline CDR1 is MNHNS and CDR2 SASEGT. CDR3 length: 17 amino acids. Unmatched junction bases numbered 6, after V lost 1 base and J lost 3 bases. This chain uses TRBV6-1 with TRBJ2-7; 13 bases are shared with TRBD2. The receptor comes from a female donor in good health and CMV-seronegative. The specimen sequenced was PBMCs. Written as DNA, the CDR3 is TGTGCCAGCAGTGAAGGGGTCGGACTAGCGGGAGTCTACGAGCAGTACTTC. Its translation: CASSEGVGLAGVYEQYF.